These 28 T cell receptor beta chains share one sample of origin, sequenced in a study of cytomegalovirus exposure and HLA in healthy donors. This PCR relied on a set of 60 Vbeta primers and 13 Jbeta primers. Assay used: immunoSEQ multiplex PCR; TCRdb lists only in-frame clones, some missing. The sample shows approximately 150,000 clones, around 86% of them seen only once. The sequenced sample consisted of PBMCs. The receptors were gathered from a human donor in good health.

This chain uses TRBV5-6 with TRBJ2-5; 10 bases fit TRBD1. The CDR3 covers 15 residues. Germline values: CDR1 SGHDT, CDR2 YYEEEE. V shed 4 bases and J 2 bases; nucleotides not matched to a gene: 5. As DNA, the CDR3 is TGTGCCAGCAGCCGTGACAGGGGGCCTCAAGAGACCCAGTACTTC. Protein: CASSRDRGPQETQYF.

This clone has only a few counts. This chain uses TRBV6-6 with TRBJ2-2; D is unclear. The CDR3 consists of 16 residues. V lost 7 bases to trimming and J lost 4 bases, with 19 bases between them. Germline CDR1 and CDR2: MNHNY and SVGAGI (reference sequence). CDR3 sequence (DNA): TGTGCCAGCACCCCGCGCGCCGCACTTTTCACCGGGGAGCTGTTTTTT. Amino acid sequence: CASTPRAALFTGELFF.

The CDR3: CASSQRRRTTDNEQFF. In DNA form, the CDR3 reads TGTGCCAGCAGCCAACGACGGAGAACTACTGACAATGAGCAGTTCTTC. The chain couples TRBV7-9 to TRBJ2-1; D ambiguous. The V end was cut by 5 bases, the J end by 5 bases, with 19 bases between. The CDR3 contains 16 residues. Germline CDR1 is SEHNR and CDR2 is FQNEAQ (reference sequence).

The chain uses TRBV18 and TRBJ1-1; TRBD1 matches at 9 bases. After removal of 3 bases from V and 4 bases from J, the junction contained 0 bases not matched to a gene. The CDR3 sequence is 13 residues long. Germline V gene sequence: CDR1 KGHSH, CDR2 LQKENI. CDR3 nucleotide sequence: TGTGCCAGCTCACCGGACAGGGGCACTGAAGCTTTCTTT. Its protein product is CASSPDRGTEAFF.

The J gene is TRBJ2-7, the V gene TRBV4-1; TRBD2 might be the D (5 bases). V lost 1 base to trimming and J lost 6 bases, with 13 bases between them. From germline, CDR1 is MGHRA and CDR2 YSYEKL. The CDR3 spans 14 residues. CDR3 residues: CASSQGRGSGEQYF. CDR3 DNA: TGCGCCAGCAGCCAAGGGAGAGGCAGCGGCGAGCAGTACTTC.

The chain recombines TRBV27 with TRBJ2-1; D unclear. CDR1 is MNHEY and CDR2 is SMNVEV in the germline V gene (reference sequence). The CDR3 loop spans 16 amino acids. The V and J ends lost 1 base and 2 bases respectively, with 12 bases between them. CDR3 nucleotide sequence: TGTGCCAGCAGTTTATATCAGGAATTTCCCTACAATGAGCAGTTCTTC. This encodes CASSLYQEFPYNEQFF.

The V gene is TRBV19, the J gene TRBJ1-6; no reliable D call. The CDR3 totals 18 residues. V was cut by 3 bases and J by 2 bases, with 17 bases left in between. Germline assignment: CDR1 LNHDA and CDR2 SQIVND (reference sequence). The CDR3 loop reads CASSIIFRTQTYNSPLHF. DNA of the CDR3: TGTGCCAGTAGTATTATTTTCAGAACCCAAACCTATAATTCACCCCTCCACTTT.

This clone appeared a few times. The genes are TRBV7-9 and TRBJ1-2; D not resolved. Looked up from germline, CDR1 is SEHNR and CDR2 is FQNEAQ (reference sequence). This CDR3 has 15 residues. V lost 1 base and J lost 4, with 13 bases in between. The CDR3, as DNA: TGTGCCAGCAGCTTAGGTATTGTACCAGTCTATGGCTACACCTTC. Translating gives CASSLGIVPVYGYTF.

This rearrangement joins TRBV2 to TRBJ1-2; D unclear. Between the trimmed V and J ends, which lost 4 bases and 2 bases, there was a span of 14 bases. This CDR3 has 15 amino acids. Looked up from germline, CDR1 is SNHLY and CDR2 is FYNNEI. CDR3 protein: CASSGSRARNYGYTF. CDR3 DNA sequence: TGTGCCAGCAGTGGCTCGAGGGCGCGAAACTATGGCTACACCTTC.

This clone showed up just a few times. The rearrangement links TRBV5-1 to TRBJ2-3; D is possibly TRBD2 (6 bases). V lost 3 bases to trimming and J lost 1 base, with 15 bases between them. CDR1 and CDR2 from the germline V gene are SGHRS and YFSETQ. This CDR3 region has 16 residues. The CDR3 sequence is CASSSEPGLRTDTQYF. CDR3 DNA sequence: TGCGCCAGCAGCTCAGAACCGGGACTCCGCACAGATACGCAGTATTTT.

The V call is TRBV11-2, the J call TRBJ2-7; unclear D gene. CDR3 length: 13 residues. Per the germline V gene, CDR1 is SGHAT and CDR2 is FQNNGV. V was pared by 4 bases and J by 11 bases, with 18 bases between. CDR3 sequence (DNA): TGTGCCAGCAGCTCCCCCCAGGCCGGCTTAGAGTACTTC. Translating gives CASSSPQAGLEYF.

This clone was detected once. The rearrangement links TRBV6-1 to TRBJ2-5; 7 nucleotides line up with TRBD1. The end of the DNA fits TRBJ2-7 better, so the J call may be wrong. Germline-derived CDR1 and CDR2 are MNHNS and SASEGT. The CDR3 length is 14 residues. The CDR3 DNA reads as TGTGCCAGCAGTGAAGCACAGGGGACATACGAGCAGTACTTC. Translation gives CASSEAQGTYEQYF.

This chain connects TRBV5-1 to TRBJ1-2; 7 nucleotides line up with TRBD1. From germline, CDR1 is SGHRS and CDR2 YFSETQ. The CDR3 has 16 amino acids. V was pared by 4 bases and J by 0 bases, with 9 bases of the junction left unmatched. DNA for the CDR3: TGCGCCAGCAGCCAAGAAACAGGGGTGGCTAACTATGGCTACACCTTC. Encoded protein: CASSQETGVANYGYTF.

This clone occurred once. The V call is TRBV7-9, the J call TRBJ1-1; TRBD1 matches 8 bases. CDR1 is SEHNR and CDR2 is FQNEAQ in the germline V gene (reference sequence). The CDR3 is 13 residues long. J lost 8 bases, V lost 4 bases, and 6 bases had no gene match. The CDR3 region is CASSYGQGGEAFF. Written as DNA, the CDR3 is TGTGCCAGCAGCTATGGACAGGGAGGCGAAGCTTTCTTT. Complete variable domain (other parts from reference TRBV7-9 and TRBJ1-1): DTGVSQNPRHKITKRGQNVTFRCDPISEHNRLYWYRQTLGQGPEFLTYFQNEAQLEKSRLLSDRFSAERPKGSFSTLEIQRTEQGDSAMYLCASSYGQGGEAFFGQGTRLTVV.

The table lists this clone with a count of one. The chain is built from TRBV4-3 and TRBJ1-5; possible D gene TRBD1, 5 bases. Germline V gives CDR1 LGHNA, CDR2 YSLEER. Trimming took 0 bases from V and 7 from J, leaving 10 bases between them. The CDR3 spans 14 residues. CDR3 sequence reads: CASSQDLKGQPQHF. CDR3 sequence (DNA): TGCGCCAGCAGCCAAGATCTCAAGGGGCAGCCCCAGCATTTT.

This clone was recorded a few times. The V and J genes are TRBV4-1 and TRBJ2-7, with TRBD2 identical over 11 bases. This CDR3 region has 18 residues. The trim removed 3 bases at V and 0 bases at J, leaving 10 bases unmatched. Germline CDR1 is MGHRA and CDR2 is YSYEKL. Here the CDR3 reads CASSHLAGGKGDSYEQYF. In DNA form, the CDR3 reads TGCGCCAGCAGCCACCTAGCGGGGGGTAAGGGGGACTCCTACGAGCAGTACTTC.

The chain couples TRBV27 to TRBJ2-1, with 7 bases lining up with TRBD1. Looked up from germline, CDR1 is MNHEY and CDR2 is SMNVEV (reference sequence). The V and J ends lost 4 bases and 2 bases, in that order; junction bases with no gene match: 8. The CDR3 runs to 16 residues. CDR3 amino acids: CASSSPGQLTYNEQFF. DNA of the CDR3: TGTGCCAGCAGTTCACCGGGACAGCTCACCTACAATGAGCAGTTCTTC.

This rearrangement joins TRBV4-3 to TRBJ1-2; possible D gene TRBD1, 5 bases. Germline values: CDR1 LGHNA, CDR2 YSLEER. This CDR3 spans 16 amino acids. V gave up 0 bases and J gave up 8 bases, with 19 bases separating them. In nucleotides, the CDR3 is TGCGCCAGCAGCCAAGATTCCTCGACGCTCGCAGGGGGCTACACCTTC. Protein: CASSQDSSTLAGGYTF.

The genes are TRBV4-3 and TRBJ2-2; 15 bases agree with TRBD2. With V trimmed by 2 bases and J by 7 bases, 8 bases remained unmatched. CDR1 is LGHNA, CDR2 YSLEER, per germline. This CDR3 is 18 amino acids long. CDR3 in DNA: TGCGCCAGCAGCCAACGGACTAGCGGGGGGGCCGTGATCGGGGAGCTGTTTTTT. Protein sequence: CASSQRTSGGAVIGELFF.

The chain recombines TRBV25-1 with TRBJ1-3; D might be TRBD1 (6 bases). V was cut by 2 bases and J by 0 bases, with 8 bases left in between. This CDR3 is 15 amino acids long. The germline V gene has CDR1 MGHDK and CDR2 SYGVNS. CDR3 in DNA: TGTGCCAGCAGTGAAAAGACAGGCTCTGGAAACACCATATATTTT. Translated: CASSEKTGSGNTIYF.

V gene TRBV6-6 combines with J gene TRBJ2-7; TRBD1 aligns across 7 bases. CDR3 length: 14 residues. Germline assignment: CDR1 MNHNY and CDR2 SVGAGI (reference sequence). V lost 2 bases, J lost 0 bases, and 1 base stayed unmatched. The CDR3 DNA is TGTGCCAGCAGTTACCGGACAGGCTCCTACGAGCAGTACTTC. Translation: CASSYRTGSYEQYF.

This clone was recorded a few times. The J gene is TRBJ1-1, the V gene TRBV4-2; perhaps TRBD1 as D (6 bases). Germline-derived CDR1 and CDR2 are LGHNA and YNFKEQ. This CDR3 has 14 amino acids. Trimming took 2 bases from V and 3 from J, leaving 10 bases between them. DNA of the CDR3: TGTGCCAGCAGCCAACAGGGGTCGTACACTGAAGCTTTCTTT. Its protein is CASSQQGSYTEAFF.

The chain has TRBV5-1 and TRBJ1-5; D not certain. The CDR3 totals 15 residues. Germline CDR1 reads SGHRS; CDR2 reads YFSETQ. V was pared by 0 bases and J by 4 bases, with 11 bases between. The CDR3 DNA reads TGCGCCAGCAGCTTGGGGCAGTACCAAAATCAGCCCCAGCATTTT. It yields the protein CASSLGQYQNQPQHF.

The J gene is TRBJ2-1, the V gene TRBV27; D ambiguous. The germline gives CDR1 MNHEY, CDR2 SMNVEV (reference sequence). The CDR3 runs 13 residues. Trimming pared 2 bases from V and 4 bases from J, leaving 6 bases between. The DNA of the CDR3 is TGTGCCAGCAGTTTAGGCAGGTACAATGAGCAGTTCTTC. Protein sequence: CASSLGRYNEQFF.

The V gene is TRBV10-3, the J gene TRBJ2-3, with D possibly being TRBD2 (6 bases). CDR1 and CDR2 from the germline V gene are ENHRY and SYGVKD. Trimming cost V 4 bases and J 2 bases, with 10 bases left between them. The length of the CDR3 is 14 residues. Here the CDR3 reads CAISGGTLTDTQYF. CDR3 bases: TGTGCCATCAGTGGAGGGACTCTCACAGATACGCAGTATTTT.

The CDR3 loop reads CAISGTDYQPQHF. CDR3 nucleotide sequence: TGTGCCATCAGTGGAACAGATTATCAGCCCCAGCATTTT. The rearrangement links TRBV10-3 to TRBJ1-5; D is uncertain. The germline gives CDR1 ENHRY, CDR2 SYGVKD. This CDR3 spans 13 amino acids. Trimming cost V 4 bases and J 5 bases, with 9 bases left between them.

The sample holds one count of this clone. The rearrangement uses TRBV2 and TRBJ1-2, with 7 bases fitting TRBD1. Trimming took 8 bases from V and 3 from J; bases not matched to a gene: 3. Germline lookup yields CDR1 SNHLY and CDR2 FYNNEI. The CDR3 has 12 residues. The CDR3, as DNA: TGTGCCAGCGCAGGGACAGACTATGGCTACACCTTC. Protein: CASAGTDYGYTF.

This rearrangement joins TRBV25-1 to TRBJ2-1; 7 positions match TRBD2. This CDR3 has 14 residues. The V segment lost 2 bases and the J segment 9 bases; nucleotides outside the gene matches: 7. CDR1 and CDR2 (germline): MGHDK, SYGVNS. The CDR3 reads CASSEAGRGGEQFF. CDR3 sequence (DNA): TGTGCCAGCAGTGAAGCGGGGAGGGGCGGTGAGCAGTTCTTC.